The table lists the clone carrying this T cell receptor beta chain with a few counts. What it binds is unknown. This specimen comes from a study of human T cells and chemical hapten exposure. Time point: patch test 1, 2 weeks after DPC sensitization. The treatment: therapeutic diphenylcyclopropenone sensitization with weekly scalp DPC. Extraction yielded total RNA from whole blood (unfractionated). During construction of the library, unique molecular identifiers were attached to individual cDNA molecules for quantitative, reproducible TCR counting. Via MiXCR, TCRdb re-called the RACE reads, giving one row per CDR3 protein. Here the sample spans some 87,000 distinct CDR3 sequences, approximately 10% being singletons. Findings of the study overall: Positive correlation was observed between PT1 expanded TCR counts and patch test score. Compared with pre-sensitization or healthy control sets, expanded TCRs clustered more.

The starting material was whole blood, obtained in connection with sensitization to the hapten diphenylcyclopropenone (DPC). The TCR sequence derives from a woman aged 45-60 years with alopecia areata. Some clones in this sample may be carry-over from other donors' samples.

CDR3 sequence reads: CASSRKAGAYEQYF. CDR3 bases: TGTGCCAGCAGCAGAAAAGCGGGAGCCTACGAGCAGTACTTC. The rearrangement uses TRBV14 and TRBJ2-7, with 8 bases that match TRBD2. Germline V gene sequence: CDR1 SGHDN, CDR2 FVKESK. The CDR3 has 14 residues. V lost 5 bases, J lost 2 bases, and 5 bases stayed unmatched.